The source of this TCR beta chain is a study of blood T cell repertoires in COVID-19. About the research overall: Samples taken during acute and convalescent COVID-19 were collected in the United States, Italy and Spain. The cDNA or gDNA used as material had been derived from T cells, B-cell-depleted T cells, or PBMCs.

Per the germline V gene, CDR1 is SGHRS and CDR2 is YFSETQ. V shed 0 bases and J shed 2 bases, with 11 bases lying between them. This CDR3 has 15 residues. Authors' methods: Amplified reference gene primers provided the basis for estimating nucleated cell counts. Clones were read by immunoSEQ multiplex PCR, and TCRdb kept only the in-frame ones, dropping some. That table is the source of V, J and clone size, and D and trimming were worked out from the DNA. The sample holds approximately 150,000 clones, about 79% seen once. The sample consisted of peripheral blood. The source of this sequence is a woman in her forties or fifties in a cohort sampled during active or convalescent COVID-19. The chain is built from TRBV5-1 and TRBJ2-5, with a weak D call TRBD2 (5 bases). The CDR3 nucleotides read TGCGCCAGCAGCTTGGGGGCTAGCAGGCAAGAGACCCAGTACTTC. It specifies CASSLGASRQETQYF.